This record concerns one T cell receptor (beta chain) sequence. The antigen is unknown. This sample was included in a study of beta chain features in type 1 diabetes. Study-wide results and limits: PCR might favor shorter templates, equally in patients and controls. Patients' naive, central memory and Treg TCRB repertoires seemed closer to one another than those of healthy donors. Patients with type 1 diabetes showed fewer VDJ junction insertions and more deletions. Moderately but significantly shorter TCRB CDR3s were found in Type 1 diabetes patients in all four CD4+ subsets.

Expressed TCRB transcripts got sequenced, as all isolated RNA was reverse transcribed. Assay used: immunoSEQ multiplex PCR; TCRdb lists only in-frame clones, some missing. Of around 140,000 clones listed, 9% are singletons. By way of CD45RO/CCR7/CD25/CD127/CD95/CD27, the CD4+ regulatory, stem cell-like memory, central memory and naive cells were sorted. CDR3 length equals 16 residues. Germline CDR1 is SGDLS and CDR2 is YYNGEE. Trimming at V came to 4 bases and at J to 6 bases, leaving 7 bases not matched to a gene. This receptor was obtained from a young man with type 1 diabetes. Sequencing was carried out using central memory CD4+ T cells from blood. The chain has TRBV9 and TRBJ2-3; 14 bases align to TRBD2. CDR3 nucleotide sequence: TGTGCCAGCAGCACGACTAGCGGGGGGGCCTATGATACGCAGTATTTT. The encoded protein is CASSTTSGGAYDTQYF.